This entry lists 27 T cell receptor beta chains sequenced from one sample in a study of shared clonotypes between healthy human individuals. The data were produced by immunoSEQ multiplex PCR, yet TCRdb's version contains in-frame clones alone and is incomplete. This sample yields hundreds of thousands of clones, of which 73% are seen a single time; roughly 1.9% belongs to the top ten. The sample taken for sequencing was memory CD4+ T cells sorted from blood. As for subset: CD45RA-negative fraction. These receptors came from a woman in her 30s in good health.

The V gene is TRBV21-1, the J gene TRBJ2-1; no DNA check was done on the table's D call, TRBD2. TRBV21-1 is reported as a pseudogene. This CDR3 has 16 residues. The CDR3 loop reads CASSSRLAGVRNEQFF. The CDR3 region has the DNA TGTGCCAGCAGCAGCCGTCTAGCGGGAGTTCGAAATGAGCAGTTCTTC.

This rearrangement joins TRBV6-4 to TRBJ2-1; possibly TRBD1 or TRBD2 for D (5 bases each). Per the germline V gene, CDR1 is MRHNA and CDR2 is SNTAGT. V was cut by 2 bases and J by 10 bases, with 12 bases left in between. The CDR3 runs 13 residues. CDR3 residues: CASSDLRGEEQFF. The CDR3 DNA reads TGTGCCAGCAGTGACCTCCGGGGCGAGGAGCAGTTCTTC.

This sequence joins TRBV27 and TRBJ2-1; D is possibly TRBD2 (5 bases). The CDR3 is 12 residues long. Germline CDR1 is MNHEY and CDR2 is SMNVEV (reference sequence). V lost 3 bases to trimming and J lost 9 bases, with 9 bases between them. The CDR3 sequence is CASSFSSSEQFF. In nucleotides, the CDR3 is TGTGCCAGCAGTTTTTCTAGCAGTGAGCAGTTCTTC.

The J gene is TRBJ1-3, the V gene TRBV28, with D maybe TRBD1 (6 bases). The CDR3 contains 12 residues. V lost 6 bases and J lost 8, with 11 bases in between. Germline lookup yields CDR1 MDHEN and CDR2 SYDVKM. The CDR3 loop is CASSRGEHTIYF. Written as DNA, the CDR3 is TGTGCCAGCAGCAGGGGTGAGCACACCATATATTTT.

This clone was seen a few times. The same CDR3 can be traced to other DNA sequences in this sample. The chain couples TRBV11-2 to TRBJ2-7, with TRBD1 identical over 7 bases. Looked up from germline, CDR1 is SGHAT and CDR2 is FQNNGV. The ends lost 5 bases at V and 1 base at J; junction bases unmatched: 5. The CDR3 is 14 residues long. The CDR3 spells CASSLQGDSYEQYF. CDR3 in DNA: TGTGCCAGCAGCCTCCAGGGGGATTCCTACGAGCAGTACTTC.

This CDR3 reads CASSSTSNTGELFF. The DNA for the CDR3 is TGTGCCAGCAGCTCTACTAGCAACACCGGGGAGCTGTTTTTT. The J gene is TRBJ2-2, the V gene TRBV5-4, with a possible D match to TRBD2 (6 bases). CDR3 length equals 14 residues. Germline V gene sequence: CDR1 SGHNT, CDR2 YYREEE (reference sequence). V was shortened by 3 bases and J by 2 bases, with 8 bases between the two germline ends.

This sequence joins TRBV18 and TRBJ1-1; D is ambiguous. The CDR3 is 12 residues long. Germline V gives CDR1 KGHSH, CDR2 LQKENI. V was trimmed by 3 bases and J by 11 bases, leaving 13 bases between them. CDR3 nucleotides: TGTGCCAGCTCACCTTGGAGGGATGAGGCTTTCTTT. This codes for CASSPWRDEAFF.

The chain carries TRBV18 and TRBJ2-5; a weak D match, TRBD2 (5 bases). CDR1 and CDR2 (germline): KGHSH, LQKENI. The germline V and J ends were trimmed by 5 bases and 4 bases, with 20 bases remaining between them. The CDR3 is 16 amino acids. CDR3 loop: CASSDPRGRNRETQYF. The CDR3 region has the DNA TGTGCCAGCTCAGACCCACGGGGTCGAAACAGAGAGACCCAGTACTTC.

V is TRBV7-2 and J is TRBJ1-1, with 8 bases fitting TRBD1. CDR1 and CDR2 (germline): SGHTA, FQGNSA. J lost 2 bases, V lost 5 bases, and 7 bases had no gene match. CDR3 size: 15 residues. DNA of the CDR3: TGTGCCAGCAGCCAACACACAGGGGGAAACACTGAAGCTTTCTTT. This codes for CASSQHTGGNTEAFF.

The chain joins TRBV6-6 to TRBJ1-5, with D maybe TRBD1 (5 bases). CDR1 and CDR2 from the germline V gene are MNHNY and SVGAGI (reference sequence). The ends were cut back, 6 bases at V and 3 bases at J, with 15 bases in the middle. The CDR3 is made up of 15 amino acids. The CDR3, as DNA: TGTGCCAGCAGGGCCGGGGGGAGGCCCAATCAGCCCCAGCATTTT. Amino acid sequence: CASRAGGRPNQPQHF.

The genes are TRBV7-9 and TRBJ1-1, with TRBD1 as a possible D gene (5 bases). The V end was cut by 0 bases, the J end by 2 bases, with 10 bases between. This CDR3 comprises 15 residues. The V gene's germline CDR1 is SEHNR and CDR2 FQNEAQ (reference sequence). CDR3 protein: CASSLAFGGNTEAFF. The CDR3 DNA is TGTGCCAGCAGCTTAGCGTTTGGGGGTAACACTGAAGCTTTCTTT.

The chain is built from TRBV4-2 and TRBJ1-2, with 7 bases identical to TRBD1. Unmatched junction bases numbered 12, after V lost 5 bases and J lost 6 bases. Per germline, CDR1 LGHNA and CDR2 YNFKEQ. There are 15 residues in the CDR3. CDR3 sequence (DNA): TGTGCCAGCAGCGACAGGGTGGGCAGGGAGGATGGCTACACCTTC. Amino acid sequence: CASSDRVGREDGYTF.

J is TRBJ2-7 and V is TRBV28; D gene ambiguous. Per the germline V gene, CDR1 is MDHEN and CDR2 is SYDVKM. V was cut by 4 bases and J by 3 bases, with 13 bases left in between. The CDR3 has 14 residues. The CDR3 loop is CASSSPPRVYEQYF. The CDR3 DNA is TGTGCCAGCAGTTCACCCCCTCGGGTCTACGAGCAGTACTTC.

The V gene is TRBV28, the J gene TRBJ1-2; no clear D. The germline V and J ends were trimmed by 5 bases and 8 bases, with 15 bases remaining between them. The length of the CDR3 is 13 residues. Germline V gene lookup returns CDR1 MDHEN and CDR2 SYDVKM. CDR3 protein: CASSPREKEGYTF. The CDR3 region has the DNA TGTGCCAGCAGTCCCCGGGAGAAAGAAGGCTACACCTTC.

This chain uses TRBV6-1 with TRBJ2-3; a weak D match, TRBD2 (6 bases). The germline V gene encodes CDR1 MNHNS and CDR2 SASEGT. The CDR3 covers 17 residues. With 4 bases removed from V and 5 bases from J, the gap between germline ends came to 22 bases. CDR3 sequence (DNA): TGTGCCAGCAGTGTGTCGATACTCACGGGGGATGGAGATACGCAGTATTTT. Its translation: CASSVSILTGDGDTQYF.

The chain employs TRBV5-8 and TRBJ2-6; a weak D match, TRBD1 (6 bases). The CDR3 consists of 16 residues. The V gene lost 4 bases and the J gene lost 0 bases, with 11 bases spanning the gap. Germline loops: CDR1 SGHTS, CDR2 YDEGEE. The CDR3 DNA is TGTGCCAGCAGCCCTCTGGGGGCCTCTGGGGCCAACGTCCTGACTTTC. It yields the protein CASSPLGASGANVLTF.

The chain recombines TRBV30 with TRBJ2-7; TRBD2 matches 9 bases. The germline gives CDR1 GTSNPN, CDR2 SVGIG (reference sequence). CDR3 size: 13 residues. J gave up 4 bases and V 1 base, and 2 bases lay outside the gene matches. The CDR3 region is CAWSGSGRYEQYF. DNA of the CDR3: TGTGCCTGGAGTGGGAGCGGGAGGTACGAGCAGTACTTC.

The V and J genes are TRBV28 and TRBJ1-1; TRBD1 might be the D (5 bases). There are 14 residues in the CDR3. Germline values: CDR1 MDHEN, CDR2 SYDVKM. The ends were cut back, 7 bases at V and 2 bases at J, with 14 bases in the middle. The CDR3 DNA reads as TGTGCCAGCATCATAGGGCAGGGCAACACTGAAGCTTTCTTT. Translated: CASIIGQGNTEAFF.

The chain links TRBV5-6 to TRBJ2-7; 11 nucleotides align to TRBD2. CDR1 and CDR2 from the germline V gene are SGHDT and YYEEEE. This CDR3 spans 16 amino acids. Trimming took 4 bases from V and 2 from J; bases not matched to a gene: 8. This chain's CDR3 is CASSRSTSGSPYEQYF. CDR3 nucleotides: TGTGCCAGCAGCCGCTCCACTAGCGGGAGTCCCTACGAGCAGTACTTC.

This clone was detected only once. The chain carries TRBV19 and TRBJ2-7; no clear D. Per germline, CDR1 LNHDA and CDR2 SQIVND (reference sequence). The CDR3 is 12 residues long. Trimming cost V 2 bases and J 6 bases, with 8 bases left between them. CDR3 amino acids: CASSISMGEQYF. The CDR3 nucleotides are TGTGCCAGTAGTATATCTATGGGCGAGCAGTACTTC.

V gene TRBV19 combines with J gene TRBJ1-5; D is unclear. Trimming shortened V by 3 bases and J by 6 bases, and 15 bases separated the two germline ends. Germline V gene data show CDR1 as LNHDA and CDR2 as SQIVND (reference sequence). CDR3 length: 15 residues. The CDR3 DNA follows: TGTGCCAGTAGTATGAGTGTTGGGATGATTCAGCCCCAGCATTTT. Translated, it gives CASSMSVGMIQPQHF.

This clone was detected ten times or more. The V call is TRBV11-2, the J call TRBJ2-3; D might be TRBD1 (6 bases). V lost 5 bases and J lost 1, with 13 bases in between. The CDR3 extends over 15 amino acids. Germline-derived CDR1 and CDR2 are SGHAT and FQNNGV. The CDR3 DNA reads TGTGCCAGCAGCCCGGGGACATGGGGCACAGATACGCAGTATTTT. The encoded protein is CASSPGTWGTDTQYF. The variable domain in full, with the rest retrieved from reference TRBV11-2 and TRBJ2-3, is EAGVAQSPRYKIIEKRQSVAFWCNPISGHATLYWYQQILGQGPKLLIQFQNNGVVDDSQLPKDRFSAERLKGVDSTLKIQPAKLEDSAVYLCASSPGTWGTDTQYFGPGTRLTVL.

J is TRBJ2-7 and V is TRBV5-5, with no clear D. Looked up from germline, CDR1 is SGHKS and CDR2 is YYEKEE (reference sequence). V lost 2 bases and J 6 bases, leaving 12 bases between the germline ends. This CDR3 has 13 amino acids. The CDR3 is CASSFYLSSEQYF. CDR3 coding DNA: TGTGCCAGCAGCTTTTACCTCTCTAGCGAGCAGTACTTC.

Concerning this clone: This sample includes further DNA sequences coding for the same CDR3. The chain employs TRBV18 and TRBJ2-7; a possible D gene is TRBD2 (6 bases). The CDR3 runs to 13 residues. The V gene lost 3 bases and the J gene lost 3 bases, with 9 bases spanning the gap. Germline V gene lookup returns CDR1 KGHSH and CDR2 LQKENI. As DNA, the CDR3 is TGTGCCAGCTCACCGGGACTTGACTACGAGCAGTACTTC. Translation: CASSPGLDYEQYF. Looking up the rest from reference TRBV18 and TRBJ2-7 gives the full variable domain: NAGVMQNPRHLVRRRGQEARLRCSPMKGHSHVYWYRQLPEEGLKFMVYLQKENIIDESGMPKERFSAEFPKEGPSILRIQQVVRGDSAAYFCASSPGLDYEQYFGPGTRLTVT.

This sequence joins TRBV5-8 and TRBJ2-7; D is tentatively TRBD1 or TRBD2 (5 bases each). Germline V gene data show CDR1 as SGHTS and CDR2 as YDEGEE. The CDR3 runs to 14 residues. The germline V and J ends were trimmed by 0 bases and 4 bases, with 11 bases remaining between them. In DNA form, the CDR3 reads TGTGCCAGCAGCTTGGCCACGGGGCCGTACGAGCAGTACTTC. Protein: CASSLATGPYEQYF.

The V and J genes are TRBV6-1 and TRBJ2-7; 9 positions match TRBD1. This CDR3 comprises 14 residues. V trimming: 4 bases; J trimming: 2 bases; junction bases outside the gene matches: 3. Per germline, CDR1 MNHNS and CDR2 SASEGT. CDR3 sequence (DNA): TGTGCCAGCAGTGCCGACAGGGGGACCTACGAGCAGTACTTC. Translation: CASSADRGTYEQYF.

The chain links TRBV11-3 to TRBJ2-4; TRBD2 matches 8 bases. The CDR3 has 16 residues. Trimming removed 1 base from V and 1 base from J; junction bases left unmatched: 3. The germline V gene encodes CDR1 SGHNT and CDR2 YENEEA. The CDR3 is CASSLGGGIAKNIQYF. CDR3 nucleotides: TGTGCCAGCAGCTTAGGCGGGGGGATCGCCAAAAACATTCAGTACTTC.